The T cell receptor (beta chain) under discussion was sequenced for a study of T cell repertoires in cytomegalovirus infection. In the study overall: Matching HLA type, along with CMV infection, was indicated by public TCR beta signatures.

Findings and caveats of the study: Cumulative public TCR beta family frequency identified carriers of CMV plus the relevant HLA. HLA-C-restricted CMV-specific TCR beta clonotypes prevailed in the ex vivo response.

This clonotype was observed at least ten times. What it binds is unknown. TCRdb recomputed calls from the reads with MiXCR, one row per CDR3 protein. The table has 250,000 or so distinct CDR3 sequences, approximately 10% seen once. V dropped 0 bases and J dropped 4 bases, with 11 bases sitting between them. CDR3 length: 15 residues. Germline lookup yields CDR1 SGHTA and CDR2 FQGTGA. What was sequenced was PBMCs. The chain has TRBV7-3 and TRBJ2-3, with D unresolved. This TCR came from a human donor in good health (CMV status not recorded). Some clones in this sample may be carry-over from other donors' samples. The CDR3 is CASSLTSSTADTQYF. CDR3 coding DNA: TGTGCCAGCAGCTTAACGTCATCGACGGCAGATACGCAGTATTTT.